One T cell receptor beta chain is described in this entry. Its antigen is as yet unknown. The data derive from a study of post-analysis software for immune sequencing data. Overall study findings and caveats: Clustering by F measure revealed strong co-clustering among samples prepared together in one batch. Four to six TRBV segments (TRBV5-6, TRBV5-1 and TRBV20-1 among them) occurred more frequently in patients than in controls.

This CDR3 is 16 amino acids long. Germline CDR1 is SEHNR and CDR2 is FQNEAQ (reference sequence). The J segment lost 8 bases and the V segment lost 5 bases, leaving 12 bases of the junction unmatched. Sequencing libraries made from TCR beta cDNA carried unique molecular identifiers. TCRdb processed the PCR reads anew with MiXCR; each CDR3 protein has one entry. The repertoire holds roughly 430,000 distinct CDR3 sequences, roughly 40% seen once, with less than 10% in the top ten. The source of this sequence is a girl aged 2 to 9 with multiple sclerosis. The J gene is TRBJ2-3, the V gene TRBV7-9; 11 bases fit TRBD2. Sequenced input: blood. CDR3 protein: CASSPRSSGRPGTQYF. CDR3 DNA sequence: TGTGCCAGCAGCCCTCGTTCTAGCGGGAGGCCAGGTACGCAGTATTTT.